One and the same sample provided the 23 T cell receptor beta chains below, sequenced in a study of OX40 agonist ivuxolimab in advanced cancers. TCRdb keeps only in-frame clones here, not all; method: immunoSEQ multiplex PCR. The sample lists 80,000 to 130,000 clones, approximately 90% occurring once. Sequencing used CD4+ or CD8+ T cells sorted from blood, obtained in a trial of the OX40 agonist ivuxolimab. The receptors here all came from an adult with an advanced solid tumor such as melanoma, head and neck, liver or kidney cancer.

This clone was seen only a few times. CDR3: CASSSGDRVGNEQFF. In DNA, the CDR3 is TGCGCCAGCAGCTCAGGAGACAGGGTGGGCAATGAGCAGTTCTTC. This chain uses TRBV5-1 with TRBJ2-1; 7 nucleotides align to TRBD1. Germline loops: CDR1 SGHRS, CDR2 YFSETQ. V shed 3 bases, J shed 6 bases, and the junction held 9 bases outside the gene matches. The CDR3 is 15 residues long. Based on the CDR3 plus reference TRBV5-1 and TRBJ2-1, the full variable domain is KAGVTQTPRYLIKTRGQQVTLSCSPISGHRSVSWYQQTPGQGLQFLFEYFSETQRNKGNFPGRFSGRQFSNSRSEMNVSTLELGDSALYLCASSSGDRVGNEQFFGPGTRLTVL.

The chain employs TRBV4-2 and TRBJ1-5; D unresolved. The CDR3 extends over 14 amino acids. Trimming left V 1 base short and J 1 base short, with 5 bases between. Germline loops: CDR1 LGHNA, CDR2 YNFKEQ. The CDR3 reads CASSQADSNQPQHF. In DNA form, the CDR3 reads TGTGCCAGCAGCCAAGCGGACAGCAATCAGCCCCAGCATTTT.

The chain links TRBV10-2 to TRBJ2-1, with 9 bases lining up with TRBD1. With V trimmed by 4 bases and J by 8 bases, 6 bases remained unmatched. Germline V gene data show CDR1 as WSHSY and CDR2 as SAAADI. The CDR3 sequence is 14 residues long. The CDR3 here is CASSVRTGAHEQFF. DNA for the CDR3: TGCGCCAGCAGTGTCCGGACAGGGGCCCATGAGCAGTTCTTC.

The V call is TRBV5-1, the J call TRBJ2-3; 10 positions match TRBD2. The CDR3 is 18 residues long. Trimming removed 4 bases from V and 2 bases from J; junction bases left unmatched: 13. Looked up from germline, CDR1 is SGHRS and CDR2 is YFSETQ. The CDR3 here is CASSHGGVAGGSTDTQYF. In DNA form, the CDR3 reads TGCGCCAGCAGCCACGGAGGGGTAGCGGGAGGTTCCACAGATACGCAGTATTTT. The full variable domain, rest sourced from reference TRBV5-1 and TRBJ2-3, is KAGVTQTPRYLIKTRGQQVTLSCSPISGHRSVSWYQQTPGQGLQFLFEYFSETQRNKGNFPGRFSGRQFSNSRSEMNVSTLELGDSALYLCASSHGGVAGGSTDTQYFGPGTRLTVL.

CDR3 region: CASSLGTDNYGYTF. CDR3 sequence (DNA): TGTGCCAGCAGCCTCGGGACGGATAACTATGGCTACACCTTC. J is TRBJ1-2 and V is TRBV7-2; D may be TRBD1 (5 bases). The CDR3 extends over 14 amino acids. CDR1 and CDR2 (germline): SGHTA, FQGNSA. Trimming stripped 5 bases from V and 1 base from J, with 11 bases between.

This sequence joins TRBV28 and TRBJ1-5; no reliable D call. From germline, CDR1 is MDHEN and CDR2 SYDVKM. V lost 1 base and J lost 7, with 14 bases in between. The CDR3 length is 15 residues. In nucleotides, the CDR3 is TGTGCCAGCAGTTTATTGGTAAGGGCCGCACAGCCCCAGCATTTT. This gives the protein CASSLLVRAAQPQHF.

V and J are TRBV5-1 and TRBJ2-7, with D perhaps matching TRBD1 or TRBD2 (5 bases each). The CDR3 runs 14 residues. Deletions cut 0 bases from V and 6 bases from J, with 13 bases between. The germline V gene encodes CDR1 SGHRS and CDR2 YFSETQ. CDR3: CASSLAGAGPEQYF. CDR3 coding DNA: TGCGCCAGCAGCTTGGCCGGGGCAGGGCCCGAGCAGTACTTC.

This chain uses TRBV5-4 with TRBJ2-1; 12 bases align to TRBD2. The CDR3 has 16 residues. Germline CDR1 reads SGHNT; CDR2 reads YYREEE (reference sequence). The V gene end was trimmed by 4 bases and the J gene end by 5 bases; junction bases not matched to a gene: 7. The CDR3 sequence is CASSTTSGGFNNEQFF. The CDR3, as DNA: TGTGCCAGCAGCACGACTAGCGGGGGATTTAACAATGAGCAGTTCTTC.

This sequence joins TRBV5-1 and TRBJ2-7; TRBD1 aligns across 7 bases. With 5 bases clipped from V and 5 bases from J, the junction kept 10 bases outside the gene matches. CDR3 length: 14 amino acids. CDR1 SGHRS and CDR2 YFSETQ come from the germline V gene. The CDR3 DNA sequence: TGCGCCAGCAGGCCCGGGACAGAGGGCCACGAGCAGTACTTC. It yields the protein CASRPGTEGHEQYF.

The chain uses TRBV7-2 and TRBJ2-7; 7 bases align to TRBD1. There are 14 residues in the CDR3. The V gene end was trimmed by 5 bases and the J gene end by 1 base; junction bases not matched to a gene: 5. Germline V lookup: CDR1 SGHTA, CDR2 FQGNSA. CDR3: CASSPPGGSYEQYF. Written as DNA, the CDR3 is TGTGCCAGCAGCCCACCAGGGGGATCCTACGAGCAGTACTTC.

The chain employs TRBV6-1 and TRBJ1-2; 8 bases map to TRBD1. The germline V gene has CDR1 MNHNS and CDR2 SASEGT. V shed 1 base, J shed 4 bases, and the junction held 8 bases outside the gene matches. The CDR3 is 16 amino acids. CDR3 loop: CASSEGAPQGAYGYTF. The CDR3, as DNA: TGTGCCAGCAGTGAAGGGGCCCCCCAGGGGGCCTATGGCTACACCTTC.

This clone appeared once. The chain links TRBV6-1 to TRBJ2-5, with 8 bases lining up with TRBD1. CDR3 length: 11 residues. Trimming removed 7 bases from V and 11 bases from J; junction bases left unmatched: 6. CDR1 and CDR2 (germline): MNHNS, SASEGT. The CDR3 nucleotides read TGTGCCAGCACGACAGGGGTACCGCAGTACTTC. Protein: CASTTGVPQYF.

This chain uses TRBV7-6 with TRBJ2-1; D is unclear. Germline CDR1 SGHVS, CDR2 FNYEAQ. CDR3 length: 16 amino acids. V lost 0 bases to trimming and J lost 9 bases, with 18 bases between them. Here the CDR3 DNA reads TGTGCCAGCAGCTTAGCGCGAGGTCAGCTCGTCCCTGAGCAGTTCTTC. It specifies CASSLARGQLVPEQFF. Drawing the rest from reference TRBV7-6 and TRBJ2-1, the complete variable domain is GAGVSQSPRYKVTKRGQDVALRCDPISGHVSLYWYRQALGQGPEFLTYFNYEAQQDKSGLPNDRFSAERPEGSISTLTIQRTEQRDSAMYRCASSLARGQLVPEQFFGPGTRLTVL.

In this sample, this clone turned up once. The chain is built from TRBV28 and TRBJ2-1; no firm D call. The length of the CDR3 is 14 residues. Germline V CDR1 and CDR2: MDHEN, SYDVKM. The ends were cut back, 5 bases at V and 3 bases at J, with 11 bases in the middle. In DNA, the CDR3 is TGTGCCAGCAGTCCCCCCTTGTTCTACAATGAGCAGTTCTTC. This encodes CASSPPLFYNEQFF.

This clone was counted once. J is TRBJ1-5 and V is TRBV28; TRBD1 might be the D (6 bases). Trimming shortened V by 6 bases and J by 7 bases, and 19 bases separated the two germline ends. This CDR3 is 15 amino acids long. The germline CDR1 and CDR2 sequences are MDHEN and SYDVKM. The CDR3 nucleotides are TGTGCCAGCAGCATCGGACAGTTAGTCTTACAGCCCCAGCATTTT. Translated: CASSIGQLVLQPQHF.

V and J are TRBV6-6 and TRBJ2-2; D remains unclear. Germline CDR1 and CDR2: MNHNY and SVGAGI (reference sequence). V was shortened by 6 bases and J by 6 bases, with 8 bases between the two germline ends. The CDR3 is 12 amino acids. CDR3 DNA: TGTGCCAGCAGGGGGTATTCCGGGGAGCTGTTTTTT. Protein sequence: CASRGYSGELFF.

The chain combines TRBV7-9 with TRBJ2-7; D ambiguous. The V gene's germline CDR1 is SEHNR and CDR2 FQNEAQ (reference sequence). The CDR3 spans 15 residues. Trimming cost V 1 base and J 1 base, with 11 bases left between them. CDR3 DNA sequence: TGTGCCAGCAGCTTAGGAAAGACGGAATCCTACGAGCAGTACTTC. It encodes CASSLGKTESYEQYF.

V is TRBV5-5 and J is TRBJ1-1, with a possible D match to TRBD1 (5 bases). Trimming took off 1 base at V and 1 base at J, with 11 bases between the two ends. Germline CDR1 is SGHKS and CDR2 is YYEKEE (reference sequence). The CDR3 has 15 amino acids. This CDR3 reads CASSLQAGTNTEAFF. The CDR3 nucleotides are TGTGCCAGCAGCTTGCAGGCGGGGACGAACACTGAAGCTTTCTTT.

The chain couples TRBV19 to TRBJ1-5; no firm D call. CDR3 length equals 13 residues. In germline, CDR1 is LNHDA, CDR2 SQIVND (reference sequence). V lost 2 bases and J lost 3, with 5 bases in between. The CDR3 protein is CASSISHNQPQHF. CDR3 in DNA: TGTGCCAGTAGTATATCCCACAATCAGCCCCAGCATTTT.

The chain employs TRBV27 and TRBJ1-1; the D is unclear. The CDR3 has 13 residues. Looked up from germline, CDR1 is MNHEY and CDR2 is SMNVEV (reference sequence). Deletions cut 7 bases from V and 6 bases from J, with 15 bases between. The CDR3 DNA sequence: TGTGCCAGCAAATTTCATGAGGGAGCTGAAGCTTTCTTT. Its translation is CASKFHEGAEAFF.

In this sample, this clone turned up a few times. This specimen includes other DNA sequences encoding the same CDR3. The rearrangement joins TRBV18 to TRBJ2-2, with 9 positions matching TRBD1. The CDR3 spans 14 residues. The V gene end was trimmed by 3 bases and the J gene end by 8 bases; junction bases not matched to a gene: 4. Germline V gives CDR1 KGHSH, CDR2 LQKENI. CDR3 DNA: TGTGCCAGCTCACCCGGACAGGGGACAGGGGAGCTGTTTTTT. Protein product: CASSPGQGTGELFF.

V is TRBV7-2 and J is TRBJ2-5, with 11 bases identical to TRBD2. The CDR3 extends over 17 amino acids. V was clipped by 3 bases and J by 4 bases; unmatched bases: 10. CDR1 and CDR2 (germline): SGHTA, FQGNSA. The CDR3 DNA reads as TGTGCCAGCAGCTTGGGAATCACTAGCGGGAGTTCAGAGACCCAGTACTTC. Its protein product is CASSLGITSGSSETQYF.

This sequence joins TRBV4-3 and TRBJ2-3, with a weak D call TRBD1 (6 bases). Trimming cost V 5 bases and J 5 bases, with 11 bases left between them. Looked up from germline, CDR1 is LGHNA and CDR2 is YSLEER. This CDR3 is built from 13 residues. Here the CDR3 reads CASSTRTEDTQYF. DNA for the CDR3: TGCGCCAGCAGCACCCGGACAGAAGATACGCAGTATTTT.